A single sample is the source of the 2 T cell receptor beta chains below, sequenced in a study of cytomegalovirus exposure and HLA in healthy donors. PCR employed 60 Vbeta and 13 Jbeta primers. The assay was immunoSEQ multiplex PCR, and TCRdb's table has in-frame clones only and misses some. The sample comprises approximately 170,000 clones, around 77% of which are singletons, and approximately 1% rests with the top ten. The source material was PBMCs. These receptors were collected from a woman in her 40s in good health and CMV-seronegative.

The chain couples TRBV6-5 to TRBJ2-7, with 8 positions matching TRBD1. This CDR3 comprises 13 residues. Losses at the gene ends were 7 bases for V and 4 bases for J; bases not matched to a gene: 6. Germline V lookup: CDR1 MNHEY, CDR2 SVGAGI. Written as DNA, the CDR3 is TGTGCCAGCAAACAGGGGGAAGGATACGAGCAGTACTTC. Encoded protein: CASKQGEGYEQYF.

The chain couples TRBV30 to TRBJ1-4; 8 bases are a match to TRBD1. CDR3 length: 16 amino acids. CDR1 is GTSNPN and CDR2 is SVGIG in the germline V gene (reference sequence). V trimming: 1 base; J trimming: 0 bases; junction bases outside the gene matches: 4. CDR3 coding DNA: TGTGCCTGGAGTGGTAAGGGACAGGCAACTAATGAAAAACTGTTTTTT. This sequence encodes CAWSGKGQATNEKLFF.